This record concerns one T cell receptor beta chain sequence. As yet, its antigen is unknown. Generated by immunoSEQ multiplex PCR, the TCRdb table keeps only in-frame clones and is missing some. The sample carries fewer than 9,000 clones, under 95% recorded once. The CDR3 totals 14 residues. V was pared by 6 bases and J by 2 bases, with 8 bases between. Germline loops: CDR1 MNHEY, CDR2 SVGAGI. This sample was included in a study of T cells in localized non-small cell lung cancer. General study points: There was higher T cell clonality in uninvolved adjacent lung than in tumor, and it was highest there. Researchers found a median approximately 50 of the top 100 tumor clones in adjacent lung.

The clonotype comes from a male donor older than 55 with stage II lung adenocarcinoma. The chain has TRBV6-5 and TRBJ1-6, with D unresolved. Here the sequenced sample was peripheral blood mononuclear cells, taken before any cancer treatment. CDR3 in amino acids: CASSIDPYNSPLHF. The DNA of the CDR3 is TGTGCCAGCAGCATTGATCCCTATAATTCACCCCTCCACTTT.